This T cell receptor (beta chain) is from a study of blood T cell repertoires in COVID-19. As originally analysed: Reference gene primer amplification gave estimated nucleated cell counts. TCRdb's copy holds only in-frame clones and misses some; the assay was immunoSEQ multiplex PCR. V and J calls and clone size come straight from that table; D and trimming were deduced from the DNA. This sample has roughly 79,000 clones, with 87% found just once. The sequence was obtained from a woman of 80 years or more with active or convalescent COVID-19. The material sequenced was peripheral blood.

Here the CDR3 DNA reads TGTGCCAGCAGCACCCTTCTCCGGGGAAAAGAGACCCAGTACTTC. Protein: CASSTLLRGKETQYF. This chain uses TRBV7-9 with TRBJ2-5, with D perhaps TRBD2 (5 bases). Germline V CDR1 and CDR2: SEHNR, FQNEAQ (reference sequence). The CDR3 totals 15 residues. Trimming removed 5 bases from V and 3 bases from J, with 16 bases in between.